A single TCR beta chain is shown here with its context. The sample belongs to a study of blood T cell repertoires in COVID-19. At the level of the study: The United States, Italy and Spain were the sources of the acute and convalescent COVID-19 samples. Sources were T cells, B-cell-depleted T cells, or PBMCs; the material itself was cDNA or gDNA.

Per the germline V gene, CDR1 is SGHTA and CDR2 is FQGNSA. Deletions cut 5 bases from V and 2 bases from J, with 15 bases between. This CDR3 is built from 15 residues. Authors' data handling: For nucleated cells, counts were estimated from reference gene primer amplification. This table comes from immunoSEQ multiplex PCR, and its TCRdb copy is limited to in-frame clones, with some not included. D and trimming were read from the DNA, whereas the V and J calls and clone size are those reported in that table. The profile shows roughly 200,000 clones, roughly 85% of them singletons. The sample taken for sequencing was peripheral blood. This sequence joins TRBV7-2 and TRBJ2-5; tentative D call: TRBD1 (6 bases). This TCR was sampled from a woman aged 18-35 years who had recovered from COVID-19. This chain's CDR3 is CASSPLGHRQETQYF. In DNA form, the CDR3 reads TGTGCCAGCAGCCCACTGGGACACCGACAAGAGACCCAGTACTTC. The complete variable domain, with remaining parts taken from reference TRBV7-2 and TRBJ2-5, reads GAGVSQSPSNKVTEKGKDVELRCDPISGHTALYWYRQSLGQGLEFLIYFQGNSAPDKSGLPSDRFSAERTGGSVSTLTIQRTQQEDSAVYLCASSPLGHRQETQYFGPGTRLLVL.